These T cell receptor beta chains were read from a single sample in a study of Graves' ophthalmopathy and Graves' hyperthyroidism. TCRdb re-derived calls from the multiplex PCR reads in MiXCR, one entry per CDR3 protein. The sample holds roughly 1.1 million distinct CDR3 sequences; roughly 35% are singletons and the top ten take 11%. What was sequenced was peripheral blood or thyroid tissue (not recorded which). These receptors originate from an adult man with Graves' hyperthyroidism. The CDR3 runs from the conserved cysteine through the conserved F or W. Each record gives: CDR3 DNA, CDR3 protein, D gene, clone size, J gene, V gene. D genes are given only for firm matches. Clone size is given for some rows only: seen once, a few or many times, or a class if the clone is expanded.

TGTGCCAGCAGTTCCCTGGCGGGCACCGGGGAGCTGTTTTTT | CASSSLAGTGELFF | - | - | TRBJ2-2 | TRBV14
TGTGCCAGCAGCTTAAACAGGGATAATTCACCCCTCCACTTT | CASSLNRDNSPLHF | - | - | TRBJ1-6 | TRBV11-2
TGCAGCATACAGGGAACTAACTATGGCTACACCTTC | CSIQGTNYGYTF | - | - | TRBJ1-2 | TRBV20-1
TGCGCCAGCAGGGGACAGGGCGAGGATGGCTACACCTTC | CASRGQGEDGYTF | TRBD1 | many | TRBJ1-2 | TRBV10-1
TGTGCCAGCGTTGCCGAAGGACTAGCGGGAGAGACCCAGTACTTC | CASVAEGLAGETQYF | TRBD2 | - | TRBJ2-5 | TRBV25-1
TGCGCCAGCAGCCAAGAGGGATCTAGGTGGAGCAATCAGCCCCAGCATTTT | CASSQEGSRWSNQPQHF | - | many | TRBJ1-5 | TRBV4-1
TGTGCCAGCAGCCCACCGACTAGCGCCGGGGAGCTGTTTTTT | CASSPPTSAGELFF | TRBD2 | - | TRBJ2-2 | TRBV5-4
TGTGCCAGCAGTTTAAGGGGGCGACAGGGCTGGAGTACTGAAGCTTTCTTT | CASSLRGRQGWSTEAFF | TRBD1 | many | TRBJ1-1 | TRBV7-9
TGCAGTGCAACCACCGGGACGCCGTGGTCCTACGAGCAGTACTTC | CSATTGTPWSYEQYF | - | many | TRBJ2-7 | TRBV20-1
TGTGCCAGCAGTCAGGGCGTCGACGAGCAGTACTTC | CASSQGVDEQYF | - | - | TRBJ2-7 | TRBV7-9
TGCGCCAGCAGATTACGTGGAGGGTTCAACACTGAAGCTTTCTTT | CASRLRGGFNTEAFF | - | few | TRBJ1-1 | TRBV5-1
TGTGCCAGTAGTGAAATCTCTGGGGCCAACGCCCTGACTTTC | CASSEISGANALTF | - | few | TRBJ2-6 | TRBV19
TGTGCCATCAGTGAGTCGGGCTGGGCTTCACCCCTCCACTTT | CAISESGWASPLHF | - | many | TRBJ1-6 | TRBV10-3
TGCGCCAGCAGCCAAGGGACGGTTGGGGCCAACGTCCTGACTTTC | CASSQGTVGANVLTF | - | - | TRBJ2-6 | TRBV4-3
TGTGCCAGCAAGTTGCGGCAGCCCCAGCATTTT | CASKLRQPQHF | - | many | TRBJ1-5 | TRBV13
TGTGCCAGCAGTGAAATGGGACAGCTGAACACTGAAGCTTTCTTT | CASSEMGQLNTEAFF | TRBD1 | - | TRBJ1-1 | TRBV2
TGTGCCAGTAGTATCTTACATGGCCTAGACACTGAAGCTTTCTTT | CASSILHGLDTEAFF | - | many | TRBJ1-1 | TRBV19
TGTGCCAGCAATTCCAGGGGTATTAATTCACCCCTCCACTTT | CASNSRGINSPLHF | - | few | TRBJ1-6 | TRBV10-2
TGTGCCAGCAGCTCCGGACAGGGTGAGATGAACACTGAAGCTTTCTTT | CASSSGQGEMNTEAFF | TRBD1 | - | TRBJ1-1 | TRBV7-9
TGTGCCAGCCATTCCGGGACGTATTCACCCCTCCACTTT | CASHSGTYSPLHF | - | - | TRBJ1-6 | TRBV10-3
TGTGCCAGCAGGAACTACCGTGAAGCTTTCTTT | CASRNYREAFF | - | few | TRBJ1-1 | TRBV6-5
TGTGCCAGCAGCCCTACAGATTACTATGGCTACACCTTC | CASSPTDYYGYTF | - | many | TRBJ1-2 | TRBV9
TGCAGTGCTAGAGCAGACACCACCTACGAGCAGTACTTC | CSARADTTYEQYF | - | many | TRBJ2-7 | TRBV20-1
TGTGCCAGCGGGGAGGGACGGGACACTGAAGCTTTCTTT | CASGEGRDTEAFF | - | - | TRBJ1-1 | TRBV6-7
TGTGCCAGCTCACCACGATCTCTTCAAAAGCCAAGCTCCTATAATTCACCCCTCCACTTT | CASSPRSLQKPSSYNSPLHF | - | - | TRBJ1-6 | TRBV18